This TCR beta chain was sequenced in a study of spatial heterogeneity in lung cancer. Study information: Detection consistently captured more beta-chain sequences than alpha-chain sequences. The average appearance count of each unique TCR and UMI combination in raw reads was more than nine.

Stated time point: sample taken at primary tumor resection. Researchers sequenced whole RNA taken from tumor, nontumor lung or frozen PBMC without sorting. The donors were about 67 patients with non-small cell lung cancer that was early-stage and untreated. Germline V CDR1 and CDR2: SGDLS, YYNGEE. J gave up 5 bases and V 4 bases, and 11 bases lay outside the gene matches. This CDR3 is built from 15 residues. TCRdb processed the 5' RACE reads anew with MiXCR; each CDR3 protein has one entry. The profile covers some 70,000 distinct CDR3 sequences, with about an eighth appearing a single time and approximately 7.2% taken by the ten largest. In this sample, this clonotype turned up a few times.

This rearrangement joins TRBV9 to TRBJ1-1; 7 bases fit TRBD1. The specimen was PBMCs, collected at surgery. This sequence was found in a male donor with early-stage non-small cell lung cancer. In nucleotides, the CDR3 is TGTGCCAGCAGCTTAAGTCCGGGACAGTTAACTGAAGCTTTCTTT. It translates to CASSLSPGQLTEAFF.